The 27 T cell receptor beta chains below come from one sample, sequenced in a study of early T cells in non-severe SARS-CoV-2 infection. One entry per CDR3 protein, called by TCRdb with MiXCR from the 5' RACE reads. The table shows roughly 60,000 distinct CDR3 sequences, with roughly 13% occurring only once. Sequenced input: whole blood. The receptors shown here come from an adult who was a healthcare worker with PCR-confirmed SARS-CoV-2 infection or an uninfected control (not recorded which).

This clonotype occurred a few times. This chain connects TRBV9 to TRBJ2-5; perhaps TRBD2 as D (6 bases). Germline V gene data show CDR1 as SGDLS and CDR2 as YYNGEE. The CDR3 runs to 17 residues. Deletions cut 0 bases from V and 3 bases from J, with 18 bases between. For the CDR3, the DNA is TGTGCCAGCAGCGTAGGGATAGGACACGGGGAGGAAGAGACCCAGTACTTC. The encoded protein is CASSVGIGHGEEETQYF.

This clonotype has just a few counts. This chain uses TRBV29-1 with TRBJ2-1; TRBD1 aligns across 9 bases. V was clipped by 2 bases and J by 7 bases; unmatched bases: 6. The CDR3 is 14 residues long. CDR1 is SQVTM, CDR2 ANQGSEA, per germline. CDR3 amino acids: CSVEPPDRGNEQFF. The CDR3 coding sequence is TGCAGCGTTGAACCCCCTGACAGGGGGAATGAGCAGTTCTTC.

V gene TRBV2 combines with J gene TRBJ1-1; 9 bases map to TRBD1. The germline V gene has CDR1 SNHLY and CDR2 FYNNEI. The trim removed 8 bases at V and 0 bases at J, leaving 1 base unmatched. The CDR3 covers 13 residues. The CDR3 DNA reads TGTGCCAGCGGACAGGGGTTGAACACTGAAGCTTTCTTT. It yields the protein CASGQGLNTEAFF. Full variable domain (rest looked up from reference TRBV2 and TRBJ1-1): EPEVTQTPSHQVTQMGQEVILRCVPISNHLYFYWYRQILGQKVEFLVSFYNNEISEKSEIFDDQFSVERPDGSNFTLKIRSTKLEDSAMYFCASGQGLNTEAFFGQGTRLTVV.

This clonotype was observed a few times. The gene calls are TRBV10-2 and TRBJ2-5; perhaps D is TRBD1 or TRBD2 (7 bases each). The V end lost 3 bases, the J end lost 9 bases, and 14 bases lay between the germline ends. Germline CDR1 is WSHSY and CDR2 is SAAADI. The CDR3 length is 13 residues. The CDR3 DNA reads as TGCGCCAGCAGTGAAGCGGCAGGGGGGGCCCAGTACTTC. It is translated as CASSEAAGGAQYF.

The chain has TRBV27 and TRBJ1-5, with D unresolved. Germline lookup yields CDR1 MNHEY and CDR2 SMNVEV (reference sequence). The CDR3 consists of 15 residues. The V end lost 3 bases, the J end lost 10 bases, and 19 bases lay between the germline ends. This CDR3 is CASSLVGSLGKPQHF. In nucleotides, the CDR3 is TGTGCCAGCAGTTTGGTAGGGTCCTTGGGGAAACCCCAGCATTTT.

The sample holds a few counts of this clonotype. The J gene is TRBJ2-3, the V gene TRBV7-2; TRBD1 matches at 7 bases. The CDR3 contains 15 residues. V shed 4 bases and J 4 bases; nucleotides not matched to a gene: 8. The germline gives CDR1 SGHTA, CDR2 FQGNSA. CDR3 nucleotides: TGTGCCAGCAGCTCCGGGATCAGGGGGTCAGATACGCAGTATTTT. Translating gives CASSSGIRGSDTQYF. Full variable domain (rest looked up from reference TRBV7-2 and TRBJ2-3): GAGVSQSPSNKVTEKGKDVELRCDPISGHTALYWYRQSLGQGLEFLIYFQGNSAPDKSGLPSDRFSAERTGGSVSTLTIQRTQQEDSAVYLCASSSGIRGSDTQYFGPGTRLTVL.

The chain uses TRBV6-6 and TRBJ1-1; maybe TRBD1 (6 bases). V dropped 8 bases and J dropped 5 bases, with 12 bases sitting between them. The CDR3 has 12 amino acids. Germline values: CDR1 MNHNY, CDR2 SVGAGI (reference sequence). The chain's CDR3 is CASGRGGTEAFF. DNA of the CDR3: TGTGCCAGCGGGAGGGGGGGGACTGAAGCTTTCTTT.

This clonotype showed up many times. The V gene is TRBV12-3 or TRBV12-4, the J gene TRBJ2-7; a possible D gene is TRBD2 (7 bases). The CDR3 totals 14 residues. Trimming pared 6 bases from V and 2 bases from J, leaving 14 bases between. CDR3 protein: CASRPRGGPYEQYF. DNA of the CDR3: TGTGCCAGCAGGCCTAGGGGGGGGCCCTACGAGCAGTACTTC.

This chain links TRBV6-2 or TRBV6-3 with TRBJ2-1; the match to TRBD1 covers 10 bases. V gave up 5 bases and J gave up 6 bases; unmatched junction bases: 10. The CDR3 is made up of 16 amino acids. CDR1 is MNHEY and CDR2 is SVGEGT in the germline V gene. The CDR3 nucleotides read TGTGCCAGCAGTCGGCGGGACAGGGGTCGTAGCAATGAGCAGTTCTTC. It yields the protein CASSRRDRGRSNEQFF.

The table lists this clonotype with a few counts. The chain couples TRBV20-1 to TRBJ2-2; D possibly corresponds to TRBD1 (6 bases). CDR1 is DFQATT, CDR2 SNEGSKA, per germline (reference sequence). Trimming took 0 bases from V and 5 from J, leaving 13 bases between them. CDR3 length: 15 amino acids. DNA of the CDR3: TGCAGTGCTAGAGACCCTATCAGGGGAACCGGGGAGCTGTTTTTT. Translation gives CSARDPIRGTGELFF.

In this sample, this clonotype turned up a few times. The V gene is TRBV27, the J gene TRBJ2-7; TRBD1 matches at 7 bases. The CDR3 is 15 residues long. J gave up 2 bases and V 6 bases, and 10 bases lay outside the gene matches. In germline, CDR1 is MNHEY, CDR2 SMNVEV (reference sequence). The DNA of the CDR3 is TGTGCCAGCAGCTCAGGACAGGCGGCAGCCTACGAGCAGTACTTC. Encoded protein: CASSSGQAAAYEQYF.

The chain carries TRBV5-6 and TRBJ2-7; a possible D gene is TRBD2 (5 bases). V lost 0 bases and J lost 3, with 10 bases in between. The CDR3 runs 14 residues. The germline V gene encodes CDR1 SGHDT and CDR2 YYEEEE. This CDR3 reads CASSLGSAYYEQYF. CDR3 coding DNA: TGTGCCAGCAGCTTGGGTAGCGCTTACTACGAGCAGTACTTC.

This clonotype is medium-sized (0.01 to 0.1%) by share. The chain carries TRBV24-1 and TRBJ2-1, with D maybe TRBD2 (6 bases). The CDR3 consists of 15 residues. V dropped 1 base and J dropped 3 bases, with 9 bases sitting between them. Germline-derived CDR1 and CDR2 are KGHDR and SFDVKD. The CDR3 region is CATSDLTGDYNEQFF. As DNA, the CDR3 is TGTGCCACCAGTGATTTAACGGGGGACTACAATGAGCAGTTCTTC.

The chain is built from TRBV28 and TRBJ2-2; 7 nucleotides agree with TRBD1. Germline V CDR1 and CDR2: MDHEN, SYDVKM. Unmatched junction bases numbered 7, after V lost 4 bases and J lost 5 bases. CDR3 length equals 15 residues. The CDR3 is CASSSPGQITGELFF. The CDR3 bases are TGTGCCAGCAGTTCCCCGGGACAGATTACCGGGGAGCTGTTTTTT.

This chain joins TRBV29-1 and TRBJ2-7; D not certain. V lost 4 bases to trimming and J lost 7 bases, with 8 bases between them. The CDR3 spans 10 residues. Germline V gives CDR1 SQVTM, CDR2 ANQGSEA. The CDR3 region is CSVVKGEQYF. The DNA of the CDR3 is TGCAGCGTTGTTAAGGGTGAGCAGTACTTC.

The gene calls are TRBV2 and TRBJ2-1, with D unresolved. V gave up 8 bases and J gave up 7 bases, with 6 bases separating them. The CDR3 has 10 amino acids. CDR1 and CDR2 from the germline V gene are SNHLY and FYNNEI. Written as DNA, the CDR3 is TGTGCCAGCTTTGGTAATGAGCAGTTCTTC. This translates into CASFGNEQFF.

The chain joins TRBV20-1 to TRBJ1-2; no definite D call. Germline values: CDR1 DFQATT, CDR2 SNEGSKA (reference sequence). The CDR3 sequence is 13 residues long. Between the trimmed V and J ends, which lost 3 bases and 5 bases, there was a span of 13 bases. The CDR3 DNA is TGCAGTGCTAGCTCGCAGGCGGCATATGGCTACACCTTC. It is translated as CSASSQAAYGYTF.

This clonotype was seen at least ten times. The genes are TRBV20-1 and TRBJ1-6; possibly TRBD1 for D (6 bases). Germline CDR1 is DFQATT and CDR2 is SNEGSKA (reference sequence). The CDR3 is made up of 11 amino acids. With 1 base removed from V and 15 bases from J, the gap between germline ends came to 10 bases. The CDR3 here is CSARGQVDLHF. CDR3 DNA: TGCAGTGCTAGAGGACAGGTAGACCTCCACTTT.

This clonotype was counted a few times. The rearrangement links TRBV18 to TRBJ2-1, with D possibly being TRBD1 or TRBD2 (5 bases each). This CDR3 has 13 amino acids. Per the germline V gene, CDR1 is KGHSH and CDR2 is LQKENI. V was cut by 4 bases and J by 1 base, with 5 bases left in between. For the CDR3, the DNA is TGTGCCAGCTCACGGGGGTCCTACAATGAGCAGTTCTTC. This sequence encodes CASSRGSYNEQFF.

This clonotype has a handful of counts. The chain joins TRBV6-6 to TRBJ1-6, with D tentatively TRBD1 (6 bases). Trimming took 1 base from V and 7 from J, leaving 11 bases between them. The length of the CDR3 is 15 residues. From germline, CDR1 is MNHNY and CDR2 SVGAGI (reference sequence). The CDR3 region is CASSYLSGVNSPLHF. CDR3 nucleotides: TGTGCCAGCAGTTACTTATCAGGGGTAAATTCACCCCTCCACTTT.

In nucleotides, the CDR3 is TGTGCCACCAGCAGAGAAACAGGCCCGCGGGAGCTGTTTTTT. Translated: CATSRETGPRELFF. This chain links TRBV15 with TRBJ2-2; a possible D gene is TRBD1 (5 bases). The length of the CDR3 is 14 residues. Germline V gives CDR1 LNHNV, CDR2 YYDKDF (reference sequence). Trimming removed 0 bases from V and 9 bases from J, with 11 bases in between. The full variable domain, in which reference TRBV15 and TRBJ2-2 provide the parts outside the CDR3, is DAMVIQNPRYQVTQFGKPVTLSCSQTLNHNVMYWYQQKSSQAPKLLFHYYDKDFNNEADTPDNFQSRRPNTSFCFLDIRSPGLGDTAMYLCATSRETGPRELFFGEGSRLTVL.

The CDR3 nucleotides are TGTGCCAGCAGCGTAGTGGCGCCTAGCGGGAGCGGGAACACCGGGGAGCTGTTTTTT. This sequence encodes CASSVVAPSGSGNTGELFF. The rearrangement links TRBV9 to TRBJ2-2, with 10 bases that match TRBD2. Germline CDR1 reads SGDLS; CDR2 reads YYNGEE. The length of the CDR3 is 19 residues. V shed 0 bases, J shed 1 base, and the junction held 9 bases outside the gene matches.

This clonotype has a handful of counts. The V call is TRBV7-2, the J call TRBJ1-1; TRBD1 might be the D (5 bases). Trimming took off 4 bases at V and 1 base at J, with 7 bases between the two ends. CDR3 length: 13 amino acids. CDR1 and CDR2 (germline): SGHTA, FQGNSA. In DNA form, the CDR3 reads TGTGCCAGCAGCTACGACAGGAACACTGAAGCTTTCTTT. This codes for CASSYDRNTEAFF.

J is TRBJ2-7 and V is TRBV4-2; D gene ambiguous. Germline CDR1 is LGHNA and CDR2 is YNFKEQ. This CDR3 has 16 residues. V lost 1 base and J 1 base, leaving 14 bases between the germline ends. The CDR3 DNA sequence: TGTGCCAGCAGCCAAGCGAGGATTTCCCCATCCTACGAGCAGTACTTC. It specifies CASSQARISPSYEQYF.

This clonotype is labeled medium-sized. The chain combines TRBV4-2 with TRBJ2-7; 8 positions match TRBD1. Germline CDR1 LGHNA, CDR2 YNFKEQ. This CDR3 is 16 amino acids long. V gave up 0 bases and J gave up 2 bases; unmatched junction bases: 6. The CDR3 sequence is CASSQEGTGPTYEQYF. The DNA for the CDR3 is TGTGCCAGCAGCCAAGAGGGGACAGGTCCCACCTACGAGCAGTACTTC.

This clonotype has just a few counts. The rearrangement uses TRBV24-1 and TRBJ2-2; D remains unclear. The CDR3 runs 14 residues. V was pared by 6 bases and J by 1 base, with 8 bases between. In germline, CDR1 is KGHDR, CDR2 SFDVKD. The CDR3 coding sequence is TGTGCCACCAGTTCCGGACGGAACACCGGGGAGCTGTTTTTT. This gives the protein CATSSGRNTGELFF.

This clonotype was recorded many times. The chain joins TRBV6-1 to TRBJ1-5; D perhaps matches TRBD1 (6 bases). The CDR3 loop spans 14 amino acids. V was shortened by 5 bases and J by 2 bases, with 10 bases between the two germline ends. Germline V gene sequence: CDR1 MNHNS, CDR2 SASEGT. CDR3 residues: CASSYRVGNQPQHF. In nucleotides, the CDR3 is TGTGCCAGCAGTTACAGGGTGGGCAATCAGCCCCAGCATTTT.